This T cell receptor beta chain was obtained from a study of CD8+ T cells in alopecia areata. The treatment here: oral pan-JAK inhibitor, 5-10 mg twice daily. Study findings and constraints: The link between baseline CD8+ expansion and response remains uncertain with one nonresponder.

TCR sequencing used cDNA made by reverse transcription of extracted RNA. Method: immunoSEQ multiplex PCR; TCRdb's copy keeps in-frame clones and lacks some. This sample has 190,000 or so clones, with 58% found just once. About this clone itself: Its cognate antigen is unknown.

Trimming removed 4 bases from V and 2 bases from J, with 18 bases in between. CDR1 is MGHRA and CDR2 is YSYEKL in the germline V gene. This CDR3 comprises 16 residues. The specimen comprised CD4+ T cells sorted from blood, sampled at week 24, from a patient treated with tofacitinib. The chain combines TRBV4-1 with TRBJ2-7; tentatively, D is TRBD1 (5 bases). The receptor comes from a human donor with alopecia areata. The CDR3, as DNA: TGCGCCAGCAGCCTTTATTTAGACAGTCTCACCTACGAGCAGTACTTC. Translated, it gives CASSLYLDSLTYEQYF.